This T cell receptor (beta chain) comes out of a study of vaccination effects on CD4 cells after COVID-19. Study as a whole: Post-vaccine sampling occurred a median 72 days after the second dose. Overall study results and limits: Marked contraction was observed in infection-induced and vaccine-induced clones late after vaccination. The study dataset contains few convalescent patients and includes no early post-infection timepoints.

Clones were read by immunoSEQ multiplex PCR, and TCRdb kept only the in-frame ones, dropping some. This table has about 60,000 clones, roughly 78% appearing once. Antigen-specific CD4+ T cells expanded by the ViraFEST assay with viral peptide pools were then sequenced. Culture proceeded for approximately 10 days, and CD4+ T cells were then isolated. Two-dose vaccination with either BNT162b2 or mRNA-1273 was given to the participants. The CDR3 length is 18 residues. The V gene end was trimmed by 4 bases and the J gene end by 0 bases; junction bases not matched to a gene: 8. Germline values: CDR1 KGHDR, CDR2 SFDVKD. Turning to this clone: As yet, its antigen is unknown.

This sequence originates from a human donor who received a COVID-19 vaccine. Sequenced material: CD4+ T cells from PBMCs cultured with HCoV-OC43 spike peptides, taken after COVID-19 vaccination. Subset: HCoV-OC43 spike overlapping peptide pool stimulation. This chain connects TRBV24-1 to TRBJ2-1, with 10 nucleotides matching TRBD2. Written as DNA, the CDR3 is TGTGCCACCAGTGAGGGAACTAGCGGGGCCCACTCCTACAATGAGCAGTTCTTC. Its translation: CATSEGTSGAHSYNEQFF.